This passage covers 29 T cell receptor beta chains from one sample sequenced in a study of OX40 agonist ivuxolimab in advanced cancers. The data were produced by immunoSEQ multiplex PCR, yet TCRdb's version contains in-frame clones alone and is incomplete. In the table there are about 84,000 clones, 75% to 90% of which are singletons. The material sequenced was CD4+ or CD8+ T cells sorted from blood, taken in a trial of the OX40 agonist ivuxolimab. The receptors derive from an adult with an advanced solid tumor such as melanoma, head and neck, liver or kidney cancer.

V usage is TRBV19 and J usage is TRBJ2-5, with TRBD2 matching over 8 bases. The CDR3 spans 15 residues. Germline V gene lookup returns CDR1 LNHDA and CDR2 SQIVND (reference sequence). V shed 3 bases and J 4 bases; nucleotides not matched to a gene: 7. The DNA of the CDR3 is TGTGCCAGTAGTATTGGTAGCGGGGCTGGAGAGACCCAGTACTTC. This codes for CASSIGSGAGETQYF.

The chain uses TRBV5-4 and TRBJ2-5; 10 bases line up with TRBD1. The ends lost 3 bases at V and 6 bases at J; junction bases unmatched: 11. Per the germline V gene, CDR1 is SGHNT and CDR2 is YYREEE (reference sequence). The CDR3 is 16 amino acids. CDR3: CASSSGATGGEKTQYF. CDR3 DNA sequence: TGTGCCAGCAGCTCGGGTGCGACAGGGGGCGAGAAGACCCAGTACTTC.

This clone showed up just once. V usage is TRBV10-3 and J usage is TRBJ2-1; 7 nucleotides line up with TRBD2. The CDR3 is 13 residues long. Germline V gives CDR1 ENHRY, CDR2 SYGVKD. V shed 10 bases and J 0 bases; nucleotides not matched to a gene: 3. The CDR3 DNA is TGTGCCAGCGGGGGTAGCTCCTACAATGAGCAGTTCTTC. Its protein is CASGGSSYNEQFF.

The J gene is TRBJ1-2, the V gene TRBV14; D gene unclear. The CDR3 length is 13 residues. CDR1 and CDR2 from the germline V gene are SGHDN and FVKESK. With 1 base removed from V and 6 bases from J, the gap between germline ends came to 9 bases. CDR3 sequence (DNA): TGTGCCAGCAGCCAAGCCGACACGAATGGCTACACCTTC. Translation: CASSQADTNGYTF. The full variable domain, with the rest looked up from reference TRBV14 and TRBJ1-2, is EAGVTQFPSHSVIEKGQTVTLRCDPISGHDNLYWYRRVMGKEIKFLLHFVKESKQDESGMPNNRFLAERTGGTYSTLKVQPAELEDSGVYFCASSQADTNGYTFGSGTRLTVV.

This clone has just one count. The V call is TRBV7-9, the J call TRBJ2-3; TRBD1 matches 11 bases. Germline CDR1 is SEHNR and CDR2 is FQNEAQ (reference sequence). With 5 bases clipped from V and 4 bases from J, the junction kept 2 bases outside the gene matches. This CDR3 region has 14 residues. Here the CDR3 DNA reads TGTGCCAGCAGCCGGACAGGGGGCGCAGATACGCAGTATTTT. It is translated as CASSRTGGADTQYF.

The V call is TRBV19, the J call TRBJ2-7; the D gene is possibly TRBD1 (5 bases). This CDR3 comprises 15 residues. V lost 2 bases to trimming and J lost 2 bases, with 13 bases between them. From germline, CDR1 is LNHDA and CDR2 SQIVND (reference sequence). This chain's CDR3 is CASSITGAGTYEQYV. The CDR3 nucleotides are TGTGCCAGTAGTATAACGGGCGCAGGGACCTACGAGCAGTACGTC.

The chain links TRBV19 to TRBJ1-1, with 9 bases lining up with TRBD1. The V and J ends lost 0 bases and 7 bases, in that order; junction bases with no gene match: 6. The length of the CDR3 is 15 residues. The germline gives CDR1 LNHDA, CDR2 SQIVND (reference sequence). As DNA, the CDR3 is TGTGCCAGTAGTATAGACCCCAGGACAGGGGATGAAGCTTTCTTT. Its translation: CASSIDPRTGDEAFF.

The chain has TRBV5-1 and TRBJ2-5; the D gene could be TRBD1 or TRBD2 (7 bases each). V was cut by 0 bases and J by 4 bases, with 16 bases left in between. Germline V gene data show CDR1 as SGHRS and CDR2 as YFSETQ. CDR3 size: 16 residues. The CDR3 loop is CASSLAQGGGPETQYF. The CDR3 DNA is TGCGCCAGCAGCTTGGCCCAGGGGGGGGGCCCAGAGACCCAGTACTTC. The full variable domain, completed using reference TRBV5-1 and TRBJ2-5, is KAGVTQTPRYLIKTRGQQVTLSCSPISGHRSVSWYQQTPGQGLQFLFEYFSETQRNKGNFPGRFSGRQFSNSRSEMNVSTLELGDSALYLCASSLAQGGGPETQYFGPGTRLLVL.

The chain has TRBV5-1 and TRBJ1-3; no reliable D call. Germline values: CDR1 SGHRS, CDR2 YFSETQ. The CDR3 sequence is 15 residues long. Trimming removed 0 bases from V and 3 bases from J, with 10 bases in between. CDR3 in amino acids: CASSLALLGGNTIYF. The CDR3 nucleotides are TGCGCCAGCAGCTTGGCTCTTTTGGGTGGAAACACCATATATTTT.

This chain links TRBV7-2 with TRBJ2-7; the match to TRBD1 covers 7 bases. The CDR3 sequence is 15 residues long. The germline V gene encodes CDR1 SGHTA and CDR2 FQGNSA. The J segment lost 2 bases and the V segment lost 5 bases, leaving 9 bases of the junction unmatched. In nucleotides, the CDR3 is TGTGCCAGCAGCCCCACCGGGACAGTTGCCTACGAGCAGTACGTC. Translating gives CASSPTGTVAYEQYV.

The V call is TRBV10-3, the J call TRBJ2-1, with no clear D. Trimming took 10 bases from V and 0 from J, leaving 10 bases between them. Germline CDR1 and CDR2: ENHRY and SYGVKD. CDR3 length equals 13 residues. CDR3 loop: CATWRSSYNEQFF. In DNA, the CDR3 is TGTGCCACCTGGCGGAGCTCCTACAATGAGCAGTTCTTC.

The chain uses TRBV11-3 and TRBJ2-3; TRBD2 matches at 14 bases. V gave up 5 bases and J gave up 1 base; unmatched junction bases: 2. The CDR3 contains 16 residues. The V gene's germline CDR1 is SGHNT and CDR2 YENEEA. CDR3 protein: CASSPGLAGGTDTQYF. CDR3 DNA: TGTGCCAGCAGCCCGGGACTAGCGGGGGGCACAGATACGCAGTATTTT.

This chain joins TRBV6-5 and TRBJ2-4; 7 nucleotides match TRBD1. Trimming cost V 6 bases and J 4 bases; bases outside gene matches: 9. This CDR3 comprises 15 residues. Germline CDR1 reads MNHEY; CDR2 reads SVGAGI. This chain's CDR3 is CASRPRTGQKNIQYF. CDR3 coding DNA: TGTGCCAGCAGACCCAGGACAGGCCAGAAAAACATTCAGTACTTC.

This clone has only a few counts. The gene calls are TRBV11-3 and TRBJ2-3, with TRBD2 as a possible D gene (6 bases). Trimming took off 2 bases at V and 7 bases at J, with 10 bases between the two ends. In germline, CDR1 is SGHNT, CDR2 YENEEA. CDR3 length: 13 amino acids. CDR3 sequence reads: CASSLLGGHTQYF. For the CDR3, the DNA is TGTGCCAGCAGCTTATTGGGGGGTCATACGCAGTATTTT.

The chain joins TRBV4-3 to TRBJ1-1, with D possibly TRBD1 on 6 matching bases. The germline gives CDR1 LGHNA, CDR2 YSLEER. The CDR3 spans 14 residues. V lost 1 base, J lost 6 bases, and 12 bases lay in between. CDR3 sequence reads: CASSQVDGQPEAFF. Here the CDR3 DNA reads TGCGCCAGCAGCCAAGTCGATGGACAGCCTGAAGCTTTCTTT.

The chain has TRBV5-5 and TRBJ1-5, with D unresolved. In germline, CDR1 is SGHKS, CDR2 YYEKEE (reference sequence). This CDR3 is 13 amino acids long. Trimming stripped 3 bases from V and 3 bases from J, with 7 bases between. CDR3 nucleotide sequence: TGTGCCAGCAGCTCAGACCTCAATCAGCCCCAGCATTTT. Residues: CASSSDLNQPQHF.

The chain links TRBV7-2 to TRBJ2-1; TRBD2 might be the D (5 bases). The CDR3 totals 15 residues. Trimming took off 3 bases at V and 0 bases at J, with 9 bases between the two ends. Germline assignment: CDR1 SGHTA and CDR2 FQGNSA. CDR3 region: CASSLSRGSYNEQFF. The CDR3 nucleotides read TGTGCCAGCAGCTTGAGCCGGGGCTCCTACAATGAGCAGTTCTTC. Drawing the rest from reference TRBV7-2 and TRBJ2-1, the complete variable domain is GAGVSQSPSNKVTEKGKDVELRCDPISGHTALYWYRQSLGQGLEFLIYFQGNSAPDKSGLPSDRFSAERTGGSVSTLTIQRTQQEDSAVYLCASSLSRGSYNEQFFGPGTRLTVL.

CDR3 DNA: TGTGCCAGCAGTCGGCAGCAGGGGGAGACCCAGTACTTC. This codes for CASSRQQGETQYF. This rearrangement joins TRBV25-1 to TRBJ2-5; D might be TRBD1 (6 bases). Deletions cut 5 bases from V and 5 bases from J, with 12 bases between. The CDR3 runs 13 residues. Germline assignment: CDR1 MGHDK and CDR2 SYGVNS.

The chain is built from TRBV6-5 and TRBJ2-7, with a possible D match to TRBD2 (6 bases). Germline V gene data show CDR1 as MNHEY and CDR2 as SVGAGI. CDR3 length: 15 residues. The V and J ends lost 6 bases and 3 bases respectively, with 18 bases between them. The CDR3 protein is CASSTGTGYDYEQYF. The DNA of the CDR3 is TGTGCCAGCAGCACCGGGACTGGGTACGACTACGAGCAGTACTTC.

The chain links TRBV27 to TRBJ2-1; 7 nucleotides agree with TRBD2. V shed 5 bases, J shed 5 bases, and the junction held 6 bases outside the gene matches. The CDR3 totals 14 residues. From germline, CDR1 is MNHEY and CDR2 SMNVEV (reference sequence). In DNA, the CDR3 is TGTGCCAGCAGTGCCTGGACTAGAGACAATGAGCAGTTCTTC. Its protein is CASSAWTRDNEQFF.

This clone occurred a few times. The V and J genes are TRBV5-1 and TRBJ2-2; D ambiguous. The V gene lost 5 bases and the J gene lost 0 bases, with 11 bases spanning the gap. In germline, CDR1 is SGHRS, CDR2 YFSETQ. The CDR3 length is 15 residues. CDR3 region: CASRLSTANTGELFF. CDR3 bases: TGCGCCAGCAGACTTTCCACCGCGAACACCGGGGAGCTGTTTTTT.

This chain joins TRBV5-4 and TRBJ2-3, with 7 nucleotides matching TRBD2. Germline assignment: CDR1 SGHNT and CDR2 YYREEE (reference sequence). The CDR3 runs to 16 residues. Unmatched junction bases numbered 13, after V lost 4 bases and J lost 5 bases. The CDR3 loop is CASSREVRTWQDTQYF. Here the CDR3 DNA reads TGTGCCAGCAGCCGGGAGGTCAGGACATGGCAAGATACGCAGTATTTT.

The chain links TRBV20-1 to TRBJ1-5; D ambiguous. The CDR3 runs to 10 residues. In germline, CDR1 is DFQATT, CDR2 SNEGSKA (reference sequence). The V end was cut by 7 bases, the J end by 4 bases, with 5 bases between. CDR3 sequence reads: CSVKNQPQHF. The DNA for the CDR3 is TGCAGTGTGAAAAATCAGCCCCAGCATTTT.

This chain joins TRBV6-1 and TRBJ2-1; TRBD2 is a possible D gene (5 bases). The V end lost 6 bases, the J end lost 7 bases, and 13 bases lay between the germline ends. From germline, CDR1 is MNHNS and CDR2 SASEGT. The CDR3 runs 13 residues. The CDR3 nucleotides read TGTGCCAGCAGGGACTCCAAGTGGAATGAGCAGTTCTTC. Protein: CASRDSKWNEQFF.

The genes are TRBV18 and TRBJ1-2; tentative D call: TRBD1 (6 bases). The CDR3 contains 17 residues. Trimming cost V 3 bases and J 5 bases, with 22 bases left between them. The germline V gene encodes CDR1 KGHSH and CDR2 LQKENI. CDR3 residues: CASSPLRQANGIYGYTF. The CDR3 nucleotides read TGTGCCAGCTCACCCCTTCGACAGGCCAACGGGATTTATGGCTACACCTTC.

This clone was counted once. The V call is TRBV7-2, the J call TRBJ2-1; D call uncertain. The CDR3 consists of 13 residues. With 5 bases removed from V and 12 bases from J, the gap between germline ends came to 17 bases. The germline gives CDR1 SGHTA, CDR2 FQGNSA. This CDR3 is CASSPGPNLPQFF. The CDR3 nucleotides read TGTGCCAGCAGCCCCGGACCCAACCTGCCGCAGTTCTTC. The full variable domain, its missing parts supplied by reference TRBV7-2 and TRBJ2-1, is GAGVSQSPSNKVTEKGKDVELRCDPISGHTALYWYRQSLGQGLEFLIYFQGNSAPDKSGLPSDRFSAERTGGSVSTLTIQRTQQEDSAVYLCASSPGPNLPQFFGPGTRLTVL.

The chain combines TRBV4-1 with TRBJ1-2; D gene uncertain. CDR1 MGHRA and CDR2 YSYEKL come from the germline V gene. CDR3 length: 16 amino acids. Trimming pared 1 base from V and 3 bases from J, leaving 15 bases between. CDR3 sequence: CASSQGRAARDYGYTF. Here the CDR3 DNA reads TGCGCCAGCAGCCAAGGCCGTGCAGCACGAGACTATGGCTACACCTTC.

This chain links TRBV6-1 with TRBJ2-5, with TRBD2 matching 8 bases. The junction had 8 bases not matched to a gene; V was cut back by 7 bases and J by 1 base. The CDR3 covers 15 residues. The germline V gene encodes CDR1 MNHNS and CDR2 SASEGT. The CDR3 DNA reads as TGTGCCAGCACGGAGACGGGGGGGCGCCAAGAGACCCAGTACTTC. As protein: CASTETGGRQETQYF.

This clone has a handful of counts. V and J are TRBV10-3 and TRBJ1-6; D is ambiguous. V lost 3 bases and J lost 7, with 7 bases in between. The CDR3 runs 13 residues. CDR1 and CDR2 (germline): ENHRY, SYGVKD. CDR3 in DNA: TGTGCCATCAGTGAAGTGGAGAATTCACCCCTCCACTTT. It specifies CAISEVENSPLHF.